These 14 T cell receptor beta chains came from one sample sequenced in a study of CD8 T cells in Susac syndrome. Reverse transcription of roughly 0.5 to 1 ug RNA used random hexamers. Via MiXCR, TCRdb re-called the immunoSEQ multiplex PCR reads, giving one row per CDR3 protein. The data contain fewer than 90,000 distinct CDR3 sequences, approximately 95% of them singletons. Sample: CD8+ T cells from PBMCs. The receptor set was obtained from a human donor with Susac syndrome.

This clonotype was detected only a few times. The CDR3 sequence is CASSHPNTEAFF. Here the CDR3 DNA reads TGTGCCAGTAGTCACCCGAACACTGAAGCTTTCTTT. V gene TRBV19 combines with J gene TRBJ1-1; D ambiguous. The CDR3 is 12 amino acids. Germline CDR1 reads LNHDA; CDR2 reads SQIVND (reference sequence). V lost 5 bases and J 1 base, leaving 5 bases between the germline ends.

Only a few counts were recorded for this clonotype. This chain connects TRBV20-1 to TRBJ2-3; D is perhaps TRBD2 (6 bases). CDR1 is DFQATT and CDR2 is SNEGSKA in the germline V gene (reference sequence). The ends were cut back, 6 bases at V and 6 bases at J, with 22 bases in the middle. The length of the CDR3 is 15 residues. For the CDR3, the DNA is TGCAGTGCCGATTTAATCGGGGGTGGGAGTGATACGCAGTATTTT. Residues: CSADLIGGGSDTQYF.

The V call is TRBV13, the J call TRBJ2-3, with 12 bases fitting TRBD2. J lost 0 bases, V lost 2 bases, and 6 bases had no gene match. Germline values: CDR1 PRHDT, CDR2 FYEKMQ (reference sequence). CDR3 size: 18 residues. CDR3 nucleotides: TGTGCCAGCAGCTTAAGAGGACTAGCGGGGTCCAGCACAGATACGCAGTATTTT. Amino acids: CASSLRGLAGSSTDTQYF.

This clonotype is a singleton in its sample. The rearrangement uses TRBV7-9 and TRBJ1-1; 7 bases line up with TRBD1. Unmatched junction bases numbered 9, after V lost 4 bases and J lost 4 bases. CDR3 length equals 15 residues. Germline lookup yields CDR1 SEHNR and CDR2 FQNEAQ (reference sequence). CDR3 sequence (DNA): TGTGCCAGCAGCTCCAGGGGGGGAGAGGCCACTGAAGCTTTCTTT. Its protein product is CASSSRGGEATEAFF.

The chain carries TRBV5-1 and TRBJ2-1; D is unclear. Germline-derived CDR1 and CDR2 are SGHRS and YFSETQ. This CDR3 is 12 amino acids long. Trimming took off 1 base at V and 10 bases at J, with 9 bases between the two ends. The DNA of the CDR3 is TGCGCCAGCAGCTTGAAGGCTAGGGAGCAGTTCTTC. Residues: CASSLKAREQFF.

The V gene is TRBV30, the J gene TRBJ1-5; D unclear. Trimming removed 2 bases at V and 5 bases at J, with 25 bases between. CDR1 GTSNPN and CDR2 SVGIG come from the germline V gene (reference sequence). CDR3 length: 18 residues. This CDR3 is CAWSYGPGAFLGDQPQHF. The CDR3 coding sequence is TGTGCCTGGAGTTACGGGCCCGGCGCCTTTTTAGGAGATCAGCCCCAGCATTTT.

The chain has TRBV20-1 and TRBJ2-3, with 8 nucleotides matching TRBD2. The CDR3 has 14 amino acids. Trimming removed 0 bases from V and 4 bases from J; junction bases left unmatched: 3. Per the germline V gene, CDR1 is DFQATT and CDR2 is SNEGSKA (reference sequence). CDR3: CSAREATSADTQYF. The CDR3 nucleotides read TGCAGTGCTAGAGAGGCGACTAGCGCAGATACGCAGTATTTT.

This clonotype appeared a single time. The chain combines TRBV28 with TRBJ2-7; 8 bases align to TRBD1. The germline CDR1 and CDR2 sequences are MDHEN and SYDVKM. V shed 4 bases and J 3 bases; nucleotides not matched to a gene: 11. The CDR3 length is 16 residues. CDR3 nucleotides: TGTGCCAGCAGTTCCCCGGGGACAGGTGGCTACTACGAGCAGTACTTC. This codes for CASSSPGTGGYYEQYF.

The rearrangement uses TRBV6-1 and TRBJ2-7; unclear D gene. V shed 4 bases and J shed 2 bases, with 6 bases lying between them. In germline, CDR1 is MNHNS, CDR2 SASEGT. The CDR3 has 12 amino acids. This chain's CDR3 is CASSVRAYEQYF. The CDR3 DNA follows: TGTGCCAGCAGTGTCCGGGCCTACGAGCAGTACTTC.

This clonotype was seen only a few times. The chain joins TRBV12-3 or TRBV12-4 to TRBJ1-1; possibly TRBD1 for D (6 bases). Trimming took off 6 bases at V and 0 bases at J, with 11 bases between the two ends. The CDR3 sequence is 14 residues long. The CDR3 region has the DNA TGTGCCAGCAGCCTGGACAGAATGAACACTGAAGCTTTCTTT. Protein sequence: CASSLDRMNTEAFF.

The rearrangement joins TRBV7-9 to TRBJ2-1, with D tentatively TRBD1 or TRBD2 (5 bases each). V lost 5 bases to trimming and J lost 0 bases, with 14 bases between them. The CDR3 covers 16 residues. Germline V gene data show CDR1 as SEHNR and CDR2 as FQNEAQ (reference sequence). The CDR3 nucleotides read TGTGCCAGCAGCCCTAGTTGGGGGAGCTCCTACAATGAGCAGTTCTTC. It translates to CASSPSWGSSYNEQFF.

This clonotype was counted between two and nine times. Here the CDR3 reads CASSPTRNTEAFF. The CDR3 DNA is TGTGCCAGCTCACCGACACGGAACACTGAAGCTTTCTTT. This sequence joins TRBV18 and TRBJ1-1; D uncertain. CDR3 length: 13 amino acids. Germline lookup yields CDR1 KGHSH and CDR2 LQKENI. V was shortened by 3 bases and J by 1 base, with 6 bases between the two germline ends. The whole variable domain, filled in from reference TRBV18 and TRBJ1-1, reads NAGVMQNPRHLVRRRGQEARLRCSPMKGHSHVYWYRQLPEEGLKFMVYLQKENIIDESGMPKERFSAEFPKEGPSILRIQQVVRGDSAAYFCASSPTRNTEAFFGQGTRLTVV.

On this clonotype: The junction departs from the called germline gene at one end, perhaps through a read error. V usage is TRBV12-3 or TRBV12-4 and J usage is TRBJ2-3; D is possibly TRBD2 (6 bases). CDR3 length: 14 residues. CDR3 sequence (DNA): TGTGCCAGCAGTATAGCGGTGAGCGGAGATACGCAGTATTTT. Encoded protein: CASSIAVSGDTQYF.

This chain links TRBV19 with TRBJ1-5, with unresolved D. V lost 5 bases to trimming and J lost 7 bases, with 15 bases between them. Looked up from germline, CDR1 is LNHDA and CDR2 is SQIVND (reference sequence). The CDR3 length is 14 residues. The CDR3 region has the DNA TGTGCCAGTAGTCCCGGCAGGCTGAGGCAGCCCCAGCATTTT. Translated: CASSPGRLRQPQHF.